A single sample gave rise to the 4 T cell receptor beta chains below, sequenced in a study of cytomegalovirus exposure and HLA in healthy donors. PCR was performed using 60 Vbeta and 13 Jbeta primers. TCRdb keeps only in-frame clones here, not all; method: immunoSEQ multiplex PCR. The sample lists 80,000 to 100,000 clones, 73% occurring once. Sequencing was done on a sample of PBMCs. The receptor source for this set is a man aged 35-49 years in good health and CMV-seronegative.

This chain links TRBV5-1 with TRBJ2-5; D might be TRBD1 (6 bases). Between the trimmed V and J ends, which lost 7 bases and 2 bases, there was a span of 15 bases. Germline CDR1 is SGHRS and CDR2 is YFSETQ. The CDR3 covers 14 residues. The chain's CDR3 is CASGKDRRQETQYF. CDR3 sequence (DNA): TGCGCCAGCGGGAAAGACAGGAGACAAGAGACCCAGTACTTC. The complete variable domain, with remaining parts taken from reference TRBV5-1 and TRBJ2-5, reads KAGVTQTPRYLIKTRGQQVTLSCSPISGHRSVSWYQQTPGQGLQFLFEYFSETQRNKGNFPGRFSGRQFSNSRSEMNVSTLELGDSALYLCASGKDRRQETQYFGPGTRLLVL.

This clone was found once. The chain employs TRBV2 and TRBJ1-5; D is unclear. In germline, CDR1 is SNHLY, CDR2 FYNNEI. The CDR3 spans 15 residues. Trimming took off 3 bases at V and 4 bases at J, with 13 bases between the two ends. CDR3 loop: CASSESGSPNQPQHF. CDR3 bases: TGTGCCAGCAGTGAGTCCGGGTCCCCTAATCAGCCCCAGCATTTT.

In this sample, this clone turned up a few times. An end of the junction does not agree with germline; a read error may underlie this. The chain couples TRBV6-1 to TRBJ1-2; D call uncertain. The CDR3 loop spans 11 amino acids. Germline V lookup: CDR1 MNHNS, CDR2 SASEGT. CDR3 bases: TGTGCCTGCAGAACAGCCTCGGGCTACACCTTC. Translation gives CACRTASGYTF.

In its sample, this clone was seen once. The chain employs TRBV5-1 and TRBJ1-6, with TRBD1 identical over 7 bases. Germline trimming cut 4 bases from V and 8 bases from J; bases unmatched to any gene: 27. CDR1 is SGHRS, CDR2 YFSETQ, per germline. There are 21 residues in the CDR3. Here the CDR3 reads CASSILPSSGQLGRVDSPLHF. The CDR3 DNA is TGCGCCAGCAGCATCCTCCCCTCCTCGGGACAGCTAGGTAGAGTGGATTCACCCCTCCACTTT. Together with reference TRBV5-1 and TRBJ1-6, the CDR3 gives the full variable domain: KAGVTQTPRYLIKTRGQQVTLSCSPISGHRSVSWYQQTPGQGLQFLFEYFSETQRNKGNFPGRFSGRQFSNSRSEMNVSTLELGDSALYLCASSILPSSGQLGRVDSPLHFGNGTRLTVT.